This T cell receptor (beta chain) is from a study of blood T cell repertoires in COVID-19. CDR1 and CDR2 (germline): GTSNPN, SVGIG (reference sequence). This CDR3 is built from 15 residues. V gave up 6 bases and J gave up 0 bases; unmatched junction bases: 7. Profiling relied on immunoSEQ multiplex PCR, and the TCRdb table lists in-frame clones only, not all of them. The table has about 39,000 clones, roughly 85% seen once; the top ten hold 8% to 10%. The chain joins TRBV30 to TRBJ2-3; 9 bases are shared with TRBD1. The sequencing sample was made of peripheral blood. The sequence derives from a human donor in a cohort sampled during active COVID-19. In nucleotides, the CDR3 is TGTGCCTGCTCGCCCGGGACAGGGAGCACAGATACGCAGTATTTT. It codes for CACSPGTGSTDTQYF. The complete variable domain, with remaining parts taken from reference TRBV30 and TRBJ2-3, reads SQTIHQWPATLVQPVGSPLSLECTVEGTSNPNLYWYRQAAGRGLQLLFYSVGIGQISSEVPQNLSASRPQDRQFILSSKKLLLSDSGFYLCACSPGTGSTDTQYFGPGTRLTVL.